This T cell receptor beta chain is from a study of cytomegalovirus exposure and HLA in healthy donors. This PCR relied on a set of 60 Vbeta primers and 13 Jbeta primers. Assay: immunoSEQ multiplex PCR; the TCRdb copy retains only in-frame clones and omits some. Found here are under 90,000 clones; the top ten clones hold roughly an eighth. Points from the study as a whole: In a later analysis, CMV-associated beta chains were mostly HLA-associated, it appeared.

About this clone: Its specificity is not known. At one of its ends the junction is not consistent with the germline gene, which may arise from a read error.

The CDR3 sequence is 15 residues long. CDR1 SGHRS and CDR2 YFSETQ come from the germline V gene. The V call is TRBV5-1, the J call TRBJ1-2, with 8 nucleotides matching TRBD1. Sequencing input: PBMCs. The receptor was isolated from a man in his forties or fifties in good health and CMV-seropositive. The CDR3 protein is CASSLEWDRSYGYTF. The CDR3 nucleotides read TGCGCCAGCAGTTTGGAATGGGACAGGAGCTATGGCTACACCTTC.